This T cell receptor (beta chain) is from a study of T cells in narcolepsy. General observations from the study: Autoreactive clonotypes reportedly recurred in blood of same and different patients, not controls.

Of note for this clone: Antigen: not known.

Germline CDR1 reads LGHNA; CDR2 reads YNFKEQ. The ends were cut back, 0 bases at V and 4 bases at J, with 15 bases in the middle. The CDR3 consists of 16 residues. Using immunoSEQ multiplex PCR, the repertoire was profiled, and TCRdb retains in-frame clones only, with some absent. The table shows about 33,000 clones, with about 90% occurring only once. The material sequenced was CD45RA- memory CD4+ T cells from PBMCs. The V and J genes are TRBV4-2 and TRBJ1-2, with D possibly being TRBD1 (6 bases). This sequence originates from a human donor with narcolepsy. CDR3 residues: CASSQDWTAERYGYTF. CDR3 nucleotides: TGTGCCAGCAGCCAAGATTGGACAGCAGAACGCTATGGCTACACCTTC.